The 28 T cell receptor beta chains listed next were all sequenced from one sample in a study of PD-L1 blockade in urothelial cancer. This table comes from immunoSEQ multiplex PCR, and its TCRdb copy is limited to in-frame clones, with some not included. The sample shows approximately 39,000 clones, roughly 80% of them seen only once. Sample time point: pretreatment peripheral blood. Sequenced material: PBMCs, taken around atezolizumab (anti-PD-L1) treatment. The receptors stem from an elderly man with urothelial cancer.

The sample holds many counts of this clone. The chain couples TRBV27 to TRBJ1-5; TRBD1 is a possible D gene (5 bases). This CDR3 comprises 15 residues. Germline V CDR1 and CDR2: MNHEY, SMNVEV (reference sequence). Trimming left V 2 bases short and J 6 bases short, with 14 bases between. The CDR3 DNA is TGTGCCAGCAGTTTAGGGCGCGGGGGTGGTCAGCCCCAGCATTTT. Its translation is CASSLGRGGGQPQHF.

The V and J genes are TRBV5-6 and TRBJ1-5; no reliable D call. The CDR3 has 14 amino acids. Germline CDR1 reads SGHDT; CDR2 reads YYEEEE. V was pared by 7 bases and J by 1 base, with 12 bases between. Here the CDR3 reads CASSGGWSNQPQHF. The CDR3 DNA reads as TGTGCCAGCTCCGGAGGATGGAGCAATCAGCCCCAGCATTTT.

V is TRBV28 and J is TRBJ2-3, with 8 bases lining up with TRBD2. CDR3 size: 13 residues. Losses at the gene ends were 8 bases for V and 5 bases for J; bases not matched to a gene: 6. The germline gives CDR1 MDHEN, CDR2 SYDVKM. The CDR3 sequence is CASVAGSIDTQYF. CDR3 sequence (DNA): TGTGCCAGCGTAGCGGGAAGTATAGATACGCAGTATTTT.

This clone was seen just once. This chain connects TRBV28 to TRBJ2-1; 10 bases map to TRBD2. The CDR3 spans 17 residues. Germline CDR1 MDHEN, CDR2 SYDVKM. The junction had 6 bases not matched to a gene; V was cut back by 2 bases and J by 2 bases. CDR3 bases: TGTGCCAGCAGTTTAGGTAGTAGCGGGGGGACCTACAATGAGCAGTTCTTC. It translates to CASSLGSSGGTYNEQFF.

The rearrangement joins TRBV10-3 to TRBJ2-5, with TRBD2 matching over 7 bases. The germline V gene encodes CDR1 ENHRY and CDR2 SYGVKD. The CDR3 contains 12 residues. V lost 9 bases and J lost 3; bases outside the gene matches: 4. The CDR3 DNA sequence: TGTGCCATTGCTAGCGGCAAAGAGACCCAGTACTTC. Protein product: CAIASGKETQYF.

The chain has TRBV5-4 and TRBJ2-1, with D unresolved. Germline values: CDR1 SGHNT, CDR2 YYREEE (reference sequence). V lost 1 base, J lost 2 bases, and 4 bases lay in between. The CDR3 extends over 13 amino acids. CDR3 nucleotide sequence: TGTGCCAGCAGCTTGCCTCCCTACAATGAGCAGTTCTTC. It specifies CASSLPPYNEQFF. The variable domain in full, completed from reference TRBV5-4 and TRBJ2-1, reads ETGVTQSPTHLIKTRGQQVTLRCSSQSGHNTVSWYQQALGQGPQFIFQYYREEENGRGNFPPRFSGLQFPNYSSELNVNALELDDSALYLCASSLPPYNEQFFGPGTRLTVL.

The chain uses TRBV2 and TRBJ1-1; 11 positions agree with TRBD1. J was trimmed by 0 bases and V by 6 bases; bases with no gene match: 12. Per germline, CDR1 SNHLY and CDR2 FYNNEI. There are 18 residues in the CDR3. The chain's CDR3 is CASSQSSGQGAMNTEAFF. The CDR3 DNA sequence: TGTGCCAGCAGCCAAAGCTCCGGACAGGGGGCAATGAACACTGAAGCTTTCTTT.

CDR3 sequence reads: CASTRDTGELFF. CDR3 DNA sequence: TGTGCCAGCACGCGGGACACCGGGGAGCTGTTTTTT. The rearrangement uses TRBV6-6 and TRBJ2-2; TRBD2 might be the D (5 bases). Germline assignment: CDR1 MNHNY and CDR2 SVGAGI (reference sequence). The CDR3 runs 12 residues. V was trimmed by 7 bases and J by 3 bases, leaving 6 bases between them.

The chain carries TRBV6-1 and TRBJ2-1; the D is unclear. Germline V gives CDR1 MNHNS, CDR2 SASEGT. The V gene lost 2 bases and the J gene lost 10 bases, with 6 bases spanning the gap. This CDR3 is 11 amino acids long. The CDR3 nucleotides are TGTGCCAGCAGTGAACAGAAAGAGCAGTTCTTC. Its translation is CASSEQKEQFF.

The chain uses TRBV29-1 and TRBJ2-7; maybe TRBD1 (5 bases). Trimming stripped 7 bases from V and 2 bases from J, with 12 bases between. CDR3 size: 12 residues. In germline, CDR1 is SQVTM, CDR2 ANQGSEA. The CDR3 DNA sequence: TGCAGCGGACGGACATCCCCCTACGAGCAGTACTTC. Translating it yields CSGRTSPYEQYF.

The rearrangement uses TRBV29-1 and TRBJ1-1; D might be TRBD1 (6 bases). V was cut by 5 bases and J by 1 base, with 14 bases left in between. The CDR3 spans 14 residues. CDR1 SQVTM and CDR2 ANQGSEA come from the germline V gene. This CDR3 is CSVHWGQGNTEAFF. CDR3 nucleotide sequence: TGCAGCGTTCACTGGGGGCAGGGGAACACTGAAGCTTTCTTT.

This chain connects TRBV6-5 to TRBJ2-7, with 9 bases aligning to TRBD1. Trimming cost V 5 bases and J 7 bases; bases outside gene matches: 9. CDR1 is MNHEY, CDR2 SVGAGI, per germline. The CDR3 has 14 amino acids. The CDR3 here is CASSTRTGVDEQYF. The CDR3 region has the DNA TGTGCCAGCAGTACCCGGACAGGGGTTGATGAGCAGTACTTC.

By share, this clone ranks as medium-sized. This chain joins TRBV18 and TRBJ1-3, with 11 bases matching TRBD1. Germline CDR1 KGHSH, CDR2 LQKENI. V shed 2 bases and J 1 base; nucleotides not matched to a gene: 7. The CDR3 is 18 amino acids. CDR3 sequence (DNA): TGTGCCAGCTCACCAACGGGACAGGGGGACACGTCTGGAAACACCATATATTTT. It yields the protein CASSPTGQGDTSGNTIYF.

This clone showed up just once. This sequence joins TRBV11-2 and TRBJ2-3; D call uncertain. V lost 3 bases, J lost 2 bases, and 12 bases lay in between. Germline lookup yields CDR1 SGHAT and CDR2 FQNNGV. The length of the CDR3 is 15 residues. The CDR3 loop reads CASSLRLDHTDTQYF. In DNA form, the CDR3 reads TGTGCCAGCAGCTTGCGACTGGATCACACAGATACGCAGTATTTT.

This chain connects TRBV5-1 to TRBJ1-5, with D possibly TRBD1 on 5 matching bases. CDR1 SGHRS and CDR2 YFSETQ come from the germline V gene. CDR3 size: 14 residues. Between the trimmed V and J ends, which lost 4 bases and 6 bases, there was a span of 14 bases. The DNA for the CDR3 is TGCGCCAGCAGCCCTGGGGGAGGGCGTCAGCCCCAGCATTTT. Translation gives CASSPGGGRQPQHF.

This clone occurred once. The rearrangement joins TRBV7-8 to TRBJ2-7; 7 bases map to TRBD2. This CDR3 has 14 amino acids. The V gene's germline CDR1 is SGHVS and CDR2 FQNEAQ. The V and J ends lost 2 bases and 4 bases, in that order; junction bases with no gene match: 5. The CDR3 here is CASSLPSAGYEQYF. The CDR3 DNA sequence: TGTGCCAGCAGCTTACCCTCAGCGGGATACGAGCAGTACTTC.

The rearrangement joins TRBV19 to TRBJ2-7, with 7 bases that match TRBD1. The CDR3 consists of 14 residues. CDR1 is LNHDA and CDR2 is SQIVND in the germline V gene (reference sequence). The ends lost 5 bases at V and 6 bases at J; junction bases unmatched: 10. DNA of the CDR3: TGTGCCAGTAGTCCTCGACAGGGTCAGCGCGAGCAGTACTTC. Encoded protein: CASSPRQGQREQYF.

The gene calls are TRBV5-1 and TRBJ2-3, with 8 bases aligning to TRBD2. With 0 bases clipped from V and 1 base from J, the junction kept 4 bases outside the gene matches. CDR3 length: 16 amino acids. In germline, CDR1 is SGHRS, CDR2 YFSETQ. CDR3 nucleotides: TGCGCCAGCAGCTTGGAACTAGCGGCGGGCACAGATACGCAGTATTTT. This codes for CASSLELAAGTDTQYF.

CDR3 nucleotides: TGCGCCAGCGGGGCCTACACAGATACGCAGTATTTT. Its translation: CASGAYTDTQYF. This sequence joins TRBV10-2 and TRBJ2-3; maybe TRBD1 (5 bases). The V and J ends lost 8 bases and 2 bases respectively, with 8 bases between them. The CDR3 is 12 amino acids. The germline V gene encodes CDR1 WSHSY and CDR2 SAAADI.

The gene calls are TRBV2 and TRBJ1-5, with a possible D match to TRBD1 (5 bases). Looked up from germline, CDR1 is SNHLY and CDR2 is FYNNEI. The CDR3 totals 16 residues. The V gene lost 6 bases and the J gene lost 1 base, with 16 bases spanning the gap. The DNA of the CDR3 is TGTGCCAGCAGCTCGGGTTGGGGCGGAAGCAATCAGCCCCAGCATTTT. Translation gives CASSSGWGGSNQPQHF. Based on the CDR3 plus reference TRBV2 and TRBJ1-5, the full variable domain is EPEVTQTPSHQVTQMGQEVILRCVPISNHLYFYWYRQILGQKVEFLVSFYNNEISEKSEIFDDQFSVERPDGSNFTLKIRSTKLEDSAMYFCASSSGWGGSNQPQHFGDGTRLSIL.

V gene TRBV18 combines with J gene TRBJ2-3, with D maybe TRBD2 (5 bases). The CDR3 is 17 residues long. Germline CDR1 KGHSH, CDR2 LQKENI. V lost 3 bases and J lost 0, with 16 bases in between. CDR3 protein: CASSPIGSGASTDTQYF. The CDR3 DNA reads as TGTGCCAGCTCACCGATTGGCAGCGGAGCTAGCACAGATACGCAGTATTTT.

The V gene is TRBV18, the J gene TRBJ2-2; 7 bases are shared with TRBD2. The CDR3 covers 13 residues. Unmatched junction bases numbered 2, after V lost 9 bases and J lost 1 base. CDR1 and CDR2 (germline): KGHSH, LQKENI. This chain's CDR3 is CASSSGNTGELFF. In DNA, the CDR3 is TGTGCCAGTTCTAGCGGGAACACCGGGGAGCTGTTTTTT.

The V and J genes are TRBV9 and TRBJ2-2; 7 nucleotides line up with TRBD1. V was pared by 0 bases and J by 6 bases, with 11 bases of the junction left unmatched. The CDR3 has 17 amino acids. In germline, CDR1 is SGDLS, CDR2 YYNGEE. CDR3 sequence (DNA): TGTGCCAGCAGCGTAGGGGCCAACAGGGGATCGGCCGGGGAGCTGTTTTTT. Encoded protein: CASSVGANRGSAGELFF.

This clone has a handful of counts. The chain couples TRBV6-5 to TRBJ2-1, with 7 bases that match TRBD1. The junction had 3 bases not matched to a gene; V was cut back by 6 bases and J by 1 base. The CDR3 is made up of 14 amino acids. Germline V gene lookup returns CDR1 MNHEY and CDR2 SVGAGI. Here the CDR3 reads CASRGDSSYNEQFF. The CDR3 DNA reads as TGTGCCAGCAGGGGGGACAGTTCCTACAATGAGCAGTTCTTC.

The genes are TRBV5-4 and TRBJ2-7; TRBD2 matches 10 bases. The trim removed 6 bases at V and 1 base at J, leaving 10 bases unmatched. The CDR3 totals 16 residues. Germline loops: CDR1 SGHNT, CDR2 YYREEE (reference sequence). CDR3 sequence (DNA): TGTGCCAGCACCCTAGGGGGACTAGCGAATTCCTACGAGCAGTACTTC. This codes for CASTLGGLANSYEQYF.

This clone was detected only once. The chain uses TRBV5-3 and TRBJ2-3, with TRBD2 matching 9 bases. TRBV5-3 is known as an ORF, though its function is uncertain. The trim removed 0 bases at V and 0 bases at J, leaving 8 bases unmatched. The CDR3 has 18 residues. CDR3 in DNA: TGTGCCAGAAGCTTGGTTAGCGGGAGCCGGACGAGCACAGATACGCAGTATTTT. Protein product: CARSLVSGSRTSTDTQYF.

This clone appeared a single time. The CDR3 coding sequence is TGTGCCTGGAAAGTCCAGGACGGGAGACGCTACGAGCAGTACTTC. Translating gives CAWKVQDGRRYEQYF. The gene calls are TRBV30 and TRBJ2-7; D perhaps matches TRBD2 (6 bases). The germline CDR1 and CDR2 sequences are GTSNPN and SVGIG (reference sequence). This CDR3 has 15 residues. V was pared by 4 bases and J by 3 bases, with 19 bases between.

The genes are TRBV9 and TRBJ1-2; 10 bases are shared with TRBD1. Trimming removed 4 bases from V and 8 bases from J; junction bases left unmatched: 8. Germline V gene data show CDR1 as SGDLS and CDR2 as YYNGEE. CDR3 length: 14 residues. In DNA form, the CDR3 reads TGTGCCAGCAGCCCGCGACAGGGGGCAGGGGGCTACACCTTC. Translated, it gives CASSPRQGAGGYTF. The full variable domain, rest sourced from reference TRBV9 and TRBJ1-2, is DSGVTQTPKHLITATGQRVTLRCSPRSGDLSVYWYQQSLDQGLQFLIQYYNGEERAKGNILERFSAQQFPDLHSELNLSSLELGDSALYFCASSPRQGAGGYTFGSGTRLTVV.